The entry that follows covers one TCR beta chain sequence. Its specificity is not known. The data belong to a study of identical twins' blood T cells. Across the whole study: Around 46 million reads covered six alpha-chain and six beta-chain libraries. General study findings and limits: Twins shared about as many clonotypes as their cloneset sizes predicted.

Each TCR cDNA library carried sample-specific barcodes on both ends. Source study methods: Clonotypes per individual ranged from about 85,000 to nearly 500,000. One entry per CDR3 protein, called by TCRdb with MiXCR from the 5' RACE reads. TCRdb's processing, not the study's, gives the V and J calls here. There are fewer than 450,000 distinct CDR3 sequences in the sample; 25% to 35% occur only once, and roughly 6.1% lies in the top ten. CDR1 is DFQATT and CDR2 is SNEGSKA in the germline V gene (reference sequence). The CDR3 loop spans 13 amino acids. The sequence was collected from a woman aged 18-49 years in good health. Sequenced sample: PBMCs. V is TRBV20-1 and J is TRBJ2-7; maybe TRBD2 (6 bases). The CDR3 sequence is CSTVSGRSYEQYF. The CDR3 nucleotides are TGCAGCACCGTTAGCGGCAGATCCTACGAGCAGTACTTC.